Below are 7 T cell receptor beta chains sequenced from a single sample in a study of cytomegalovirus exposure and HLA in healthy donors. Some clones are missing from TCRdb's copy, which holds only in-frame ones; the method was immunoSEQ multiplex PCR. The sample holds some 130,000 clones; approximately 87% are singletons and the top ten take approximately 3%. Input material: PBMCs. The receptors come from a man between 18 and 35 years old in good health and CMV-seronegative.

This clone has a single count. The chain joins TRBV6-6 to TRBJ2-1, with TRBD2 as a possible D gene (5 bases). In germline, CDR1 is MNHNY, CDR2 SVGAGI (reference sequence). V was shortened by 8 bases and J by 9 bases, with 20 bases between the two germline ends. The CDR3 has 14 amino acids. The CDR3, as DNA: TGTGCCAGCGTACCAGGCGGAGGAACTAGTGAGCAGTTCTTC. It is translated as CASVPGGGTSEQFF.

The CDR3 reads CASSPSVNYGYTF. CDR3 bases: TGTGCCAGCAGCCCCTCCGTGAACTATGGCTACACCTTC. The chain is built from TRBV6-5 and TRBJ1-2; D gene unclear. The CDR3 length is 13 residues. V lost 6 bases to trimming and J lost 2 bases, with 10 bases between them. The germline V gene encodes CDR1 MNHEY and CDR2 SVGAGI.

The chain has TRBV5-6 and TRBJ2-7, with D possibly TRBD2 on 6 matching bases. CDR3 size: 14 residues. CDR1 is SGHDT, CDR2 YYEEEE, per germline. The V gene lost 4 bases and the J gene lost 2 bases, with 13 bases spanning the gap. The DNA for the CDR3 is TGTGCCAGCAGCCCGGGGACTGGGGCCTACGAGCAGTACTTC. Protein product: CASSPGTGAYEQYF. Combining the CDR3 with reference TRBV5-6 and TRBJ2-7 gives the whole variable domain DAGVTQSPTHLIKTRGQQVTLRCSPKSGHDTVSWYQQALGQGPQFIFQYYEEEERQRGNFPDRFSGHQFPNYSSELNVNALLLGDSALYLCASSPGTGAYEQYFGPGTRLTVT.

This rearrangement joins TRBV7-9 to TRBJ1-2; D might be TRBD1 (6 bases). The CDR3 runs to 12 residues. Trimming took off 6 bases at V and 5 bases at J, with 10 bases between the two ends. Germline CDR1 reads SEHNR; CDR2 reads FQNEAQ (reference sequence). CDR3 nucleotide sequence: TGTGCCAGCAGAGGGGGACGATATGGCTACACCTTC. Residues: CASRGGRYGYTF.

The rearrangement uses TRBV30 and TRBJ1-5; TRBD1 matches 7 bases. V lost 3 bases to trimming and J lost 2 bases; unmatched junction nucleotides: 7. CDR3 length equals 15 residues. CDR1 and CDR2 from the germline V gene are GTSNPN and SVGIG (reference sequence). The CDR3 spells CAWSDRARGNQPQHF. The CDR3 DNA sequence: TGTGCCTGGAGCGACAGGGCGCGGGGCAATCAGCCCCAGCATTTT.

The chain couples TRBV27 to TRBJ2-7; 9 nucleotides agree with TRBD1. The CDR3 runs to 13 residues. CDR1 and CDR2 (germline): MNHEY, SMNVEV (reference sequence). V shed 2 bases, J shed 5 bases, and the junction held 1 base outside the gene matches. The CDR3 is CASSLDRGNEQYF. In DNA form, the CDR3 reads TGTGCCAGCAGTTTAGACAGGGGGAACGAGCAGTACTTC.

The V and J genes are TRBV7-8 and TRBJ2-1, with unresolved D. Germline CDR1 and CDR2: SGHVS and FQNEAQ. This CDR3 region has 13 residues. Trimming pared 0 bases from V and 8 bases from J, leaving 8 bases between. CDR3 nucleotide sequence: TGTGCCAGCAGCTTAGCCGAAGACTATGAGCAGTTCTTC. It yields the protein CASSLAEDYEQFF.